This T cell receptor beta chain is from a study of cytomegalovirus exposure and HLA in healthy donors. Broader study findings: A few CMV-associated chains were confirmed in vitro to be specific for CMV antigens. HLA restriction was apparent for most CMV-associated TCR beta chains in a later analysis. Among immune exposure information, only CMV serostatus was available.

Unmatched junction bases numbered 6, after V lost 4 bases and J lost 5 bases. This CDR3 comprises 14 residues. Germline assignment: CDR1 SGHNT and CDR2 YYREEE (reference sequence). The PCR ran on 60 Vbeta and 13 Jbeta primers. Profiled with immunoSEQ multiplex PCR; TCRdb holds only in-frame clones, not every one. The sample lists roughly 50,000 clones; about 69% were seen once. About this clone: The antigen is undetermined.

The chain carries TRBV5-4 and TRBJ2-5; 9 bases map to TRBD1. The sequence was collected from a young man in good health and CMV-seropositive. Sequencing was carried out using PBMCs. Here the CDR3 reads CASSPRTGEETQYF. CDR3 DNA: TGTGCCAGCAGCCCCCGGACAGGGGAGGAGACCCAGTACTTC.